The 2 T cell receptor beta chains reported below all come from one sample, sequenced in a study of T cell repertoires in cytomegalovirus infection. TCRdb fed the reads into MiXCR, producing one record per CDR3 protein. Of under 150,000 distinct CDR3 sequences in the sample, 7% to 10% were seen once. The sample was PBMCs. The receptor set was obtained from a human donor in good health (CMV status not recorded). Some clones in this sample may be carry-over from other donors' samples.

This clonotype was counted many times. Its ends do not fully match the called genes, so a read error is possible. The chain combines TRBV12-3 or TRBV12-4 with TRBJ2-1; TRBD1 or TRBD2 may be the D gene (5 bases each). This CDR3 has 12 residues. CDR3 bases: TGTGCCAGCAGCAGCCGGGACCGCTTATCGATCTTC. It is translated as CASSSRDRLSIF.

This sequence joins TRBV20-1 and TRBJ2-5, with D possibly TRBD2 on 6 matching bases. CDR3 length equals 17 residues. Per the germline V gene, CDR1 is DFQATT and CDR2 is SNEGSKA (reference sequence). Deletions cut 0 bases from V and 6 bases from J, with 23 bases between. The CDR3 loop reads CSARDSPRGLRLQTQYF. The DNA of the CDR3 is TGCAGTGCTAGAGATTCACCCCGGGGACTCCGCCTACAGACCCAGTACTTC.